This T cell receptor beta chain came from a study of Ad26.COV2.S vaccination and SARS-CoV-2 variants. The repertoire was sequenced with immunoSEQ multiplex PCR; TCRdb's copy has only in-frame clones and lacks some. The repertoire holds fewer than 500,000 clones, with about 92% as singletons. A remark on this clone: Its antigen is currently unknown.

CDR1 and CDR2 (germline): MNHEY, SVGEGT. With 2 bases clipped from V and 4 bases from J, the junction kept 7 bases outside the gene matches. This CDR3 is built from 15 residues. General observations from the study: The analyses of TCR breadth and depth may have understated the size of total T cell responses.

Treatment denoted: roughly 18 received Ad26.COV2.S at low or high dose, single or two shots; roughly five received placebo; per-sample allocation not given. Sampling was performed 63 days after the first vaccine or placebo injection. This receptor was identified in a person between 18 and 65 years old who received the Ad26.COV2.S COVID-19 vaccine or a placebo. The chain is built from TRBV6-2 or TRBV6-3 and TRBJ1-2, with 7 bases lining up with TRBD1. The sequences come from peripheral blood, collected in a trial of Ad26.COV2.S vaccine versus placebo. Here the CDR3 reads CASSYPSDRTYGYTF. The CDR3 bases are TGTGCCAGCAGTTACCCCTCGGACAGGACCTATGGCTACACCTTC.